The rows below give T cell receptor beta chains drawn from one sample of a study of untreated major depressive disorder. This table comes from immunoSEQ multiplex PCR, and its TCRdb copy is limited to in-frame clones, with some not included. The data show about 20,000 clones, with roughly 86% seen just once and 4.5% to 6.5% held by the top ten. The sample comprised CD4+ T cells from PBMCs. These receptors all stem from a woman aged 25 to 39 in good health. CDR3s include the opening cysteine and the closing phenylalanine or tryptophan. Fields, in order: clone size, D gene, V gene, J gene, CDR3 protein, CDR3 DNA. The D gene is left open where the match is weak. Only part of the rows carry a size: once, few, many, or a class if the clone is expanded.

-	-	TRBV18	TRBJ2-1	CASSPPDGNNEQFF	TGTGCCAGCTCACCACCGGACGGGAACAATGAGCAGTTCTTC
-	-	TRBV28	TRBJ1-1	CASRDSNTEAFF	TGTGCCAGCCGCGACTCGAACACTGAAGCTTTCTTT
-	-	TRBV5-8	TRBJ1-2	CASSLEVRGLRNGYTF	TGTGCCAGCAGCTTGGAGGTTCGGGGTCTTCGAAATGGCTACACCTTC
-	-	TRBV5-1	TRBJ2-5	CASSLEETQYF	TGCGCCAGCAGCTTGGAGGAGACCCAGTACTTC
-	-	TRBV5-4	TRBJ2-3	CASSGVRGRTDTQYF	TGTGCCAGCAGCGGGGTCCGGGGGCGCACAGATACGCAGTATTTT
-	-	TRBV7-2	TRBJ2-1	CASSPIRGSRNEQFF	TGTGCCAGCAGCCCCATTCGGGGATCGCGAAATGAGCAGTTCTTC
-	TRBD1	TRBV6-8	TRBJ2-7	CASSYTDRGDEQYF	TGTGCCAGCAGTTACACGGACAGGGGCGACGAGCAGTACTTC
-	TRBD1	TRBV7-9	TRBJ1-2	CASTPPGQGARGYTF	TGTGCCAGCACCCCTCCGGGGCAGGGGGCTCGTGGCTACACCTTC
-	TRBD1	TRBV27	TRBJ2-7	CASSSSGTGGRYEQYF	TGTGCCAGCAGTTCCTCAGGGACAGGGGGCCGTTACGAGCAGTACTTC
-	TRBD2	TRBV5-4	TRBJ2-1	CASSLPAGEQFF	TGTGCCAGCAGCTTGCCAGCGGGGGAGCAGTTCTTC
-	TRBD1	TRBV9	TRBJ1-6	CASSVGQGKDSPLHF	TGTGCCAGCAGCGTGGGACAGGGAAAGGATTCACCCCTCCACTTT
-	-	TRBV28	TRBJ1-6	CASLPSYNSPLHF	TGTGCCAGCCTCCCCTCCTATAATTCACCCCTCCACTTT
-	-	TRBV2	TRBJ1-1	CASSGVGLEAFF	TGTGCCAGCAGTGGGGTGGGACTTGAAGCTTTCTTT
-	-	TRBV6-5	TRBJ2-4	CASSKRPDLENIQYF	TGTGCCAGCAGTAAACGTCCGGATCTGGAGAACATTCAGTACTTC
-	TRBD1	TRBV27	TRBJ1-5	CASSLTGGQPQHF	TGTGCCAGCAGTTTAACAGGGGGCCAGCCCCAGCATTTT
once	-	TRBV7-2	TRBJ2-7	CASRPPGIQAYEQYF	TGTGCCAGCAGGCCTCCGGGAATTCAGGCCTACGAGCAGTACTTC
-	TRBD1	TRBV6-5	TRBJ1-1	CASSRPGTGNTEAFF	TGTGCCAGCAGCCGTCCCGGGACAGGGAACACTGAAGCTTTCTTT
-	TRBD1	TRBV18	TRBJ1-5	CASSPQGAGQPQHF	TGTGCCAGCTCACCACAGGGGGCAGGGCAGCCCCAGCATTTT
-	TRBD1	TRBV11-2	TRBJ2-7	CASSSVDRDTYEQYF	TGTGCCAGCAGCTCAGTCGACAGGGACACCTACGAGCAGTACTTC
-	-	TRBV6-6	TRBJ2-7	CAIATYSYEQYF	TGTGCCATCGCTACCTACTCCTACGAGCAGTACTTC
-	-	TRBV19	TRBJ1-2	CASSSTGWDYGYTF	TGTGCCAGTAGTTCCACAGGTTGGGACTATGGCTACACCTTC
-	-	TRBV2	TRBJ2-5	CASSEIRTARETQYF	TGTGCCAGCAGTGAAATCCGGACGGCGCGAGAGACCCAGTACTTC
-	-	TRBV5-1	TRBJ1-4	CASSLDPGDGEKLFF	TGCGCCAGCAGCTTGGATCCCGGGGATGGTGAAAAACTGTTTTTT
-	TRBD2	TRBV4-3	TRBJ2-6	CASSQELTGGSGANVLTF	TGCGCCAGCAGCCAAGAGTTGACGGGGGGCTCTGGGGCCAACGTCCTGACTTTC
-	TRBD2	TRBV9	TRBJ2-3	CASSALAGGGDTQYF	TGTGCCAGCAGCGCACTAGCGGGGGGAGGGGATACGCAGTATTTT
-	TRBD2	TRBV5-1	TRBJ2-5	CASSLEIAGQKETQYF	TGCGCCAGCAGCTTGGAGATAGCGGGGCAGAAAGAGACCCAGTACTTC
-	-	TRBV18	TRBJ1-2	CASSPNPEYGYTF	TGTGCCAGCTCACCCAATCCAGAGTATGGCTACACCTTC
-	TRBD1	TRBV11-3	TRBJ2-1	CASSLSPGQPGPYNEQFF	TGTGCCAGCAGCTTAAGCCCGGGACAGCCAGGGCCCTACAATGAGCAGTTCTTC
-	-	TRBV6-1	TRBJ1-2	CASSERSYGYTF	TGTGCCAGCAGTGAACGGAGTTATGGCTACACCTTC
-	-	TRBV5-6	TRBJ2-3	CASSLESTDTQYF	TGTGCCAGCAGCTTGGAAAGCACAGATACGCAGTATTTT
-	TRBD1	TRBV4-1	TRBJ2-1	CASSQDVSDRGPNEQFF	TGCGCCAGCAGCCAAGACGTCTCGGACAGGGGGCCAAATGAGCAGTTCTTC
few	-	TRBV29-1	TRBJ2-7	CSVVDSGHSYEQYF	TGCAGCGTTGTCGATTCAGGCCACTCCTACGAGCAGTACTTC
-	-	TRBV7-9	TRBJ2-7	CASSLGLSTYEQYF	TGTGCCAGCAGCTTGGGACTTTCAACCTACGAGCAGTACTTC
-	TRBD2	TRBV5-1	TRBJ2-3	CASSLATAGDTDTQYF	TGCGCCAGCAGCTTGGCCACAGCGGGGGACACAGATACGCAGTATTTT
-	TRBD1	TRBV28	TRBJ1-1	CASITGGVRAEAFF	TGTGCCAGCATCACAGGGGGCGTAAGGGCCGAAGCTTTCTTT
-	-	TRBV4-3	TRBJ2-3	CASSQLRGGDTQYF	TGCGCCAGCAGCCAACTGAGGGGGGGGGATACGCAGTATTTT
few	-	TRBV28	TRBJ2-1	CASGLRARPFF	TGTGCCAGCGGGCTCAGGGCACGGCCGTTCTTC
-	-	TRBV6-5	TRBJ1-4	CASRDTGLTNEKLFF	TGTGCCAGCAGGGACACAGGGTTGACTAATGAAAAACTGTTTTTT
-	-	TRBV4-1	TRBJ2-6	CASSPSSTGANVLTF	TGCGCCAGCAGCCCGTCTTCCACCGGGGCCAACGTCCTGACTTTC